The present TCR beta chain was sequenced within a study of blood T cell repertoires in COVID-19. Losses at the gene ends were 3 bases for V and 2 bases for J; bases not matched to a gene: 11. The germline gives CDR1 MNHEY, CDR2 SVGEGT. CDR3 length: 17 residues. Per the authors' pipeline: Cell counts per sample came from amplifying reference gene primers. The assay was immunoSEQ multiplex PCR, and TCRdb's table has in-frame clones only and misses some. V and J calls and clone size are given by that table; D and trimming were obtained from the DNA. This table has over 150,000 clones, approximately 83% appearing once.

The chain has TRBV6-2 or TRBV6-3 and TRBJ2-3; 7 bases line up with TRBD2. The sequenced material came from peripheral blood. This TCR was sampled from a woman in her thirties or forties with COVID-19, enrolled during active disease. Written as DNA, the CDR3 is TGTGCCAGCAGTTATTCTATTTTTAGCGGGCCCACAGATACGCAGTATTTT. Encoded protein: CASSYSIFSGPTDTQYF.